Listed here are 4 T cell receptor beta chains from one sample, sequenced in a study of T cell repertoires in cytomegalovirus infection. TCRdb used MiXCR to reprocess the reads, holding one entry per CDR3 protein. The sample lists approximately 180,000 distinct CDR3 sequences, 7.5% to 10% seen once, with roughly 4.8% in the top ten. Sequenced: PBMCs. The receptors shown here come from a human donor in good health (CMV status not recorded). Some clones in this sample may be carry-over from other donors' samples.

This clonotype came up many times. The CDR3 protein is CASSRDRVDTEAFF. The CDR3 bases are TGTGCCAGCAGCCGGGACAGGGTTGACACTGAAGCTTTCTTT. V is TRBV12-3 or TRBV12-4 and J is TRBJ1-1, with 9 bases that match TRBD1. The CDR3 consists of 14 residues. Trimming took 6 bases from V and 3 from J; bases not matched to a gene: 5.

This clonotype was detected many times. An end of the junction differs from the germline gene, which may be a read error. J is TRBJ2-2 and V is TRBV7-9; TRBD2 matches at 10 bases. The CDR3 runs 16 residues. Germline V gives CDR1 SEHNR, CDR2 FQNEAQ (reference sequence). CDR3: CASSLAGARNTGELFF. CDR3 in DNA: TGTGCCAGCAGCCTAGCGGGGGCCCGGAACACCGGGGAGCTGTTTTTT.

This clonotype was seen repeatedly, ten times or more. The chain links TRBV12-3 or TRBV12-4 to TRBJ1-6, with D possibly being TRBD1 (6 bases). V was trimmed by 6 bases and J by 6 bases, leaving 18 bases between them. The CDR3 is made up of 16 amino acids. This CDR3 reads CASSLSQGGGNSPLHF. The CDR3 nucleotides are TGTGCCAGCAGCCTATCACAGGGAGGAGGTAATTCACCCCTCCACTTT.

This clonotype appeared many times. The chain recombines TRBV7-2 with TRBJ1-1; D is unresolved. This CDR3 is built from 12 residues. Trimming removed 3 bases from V and 4 bases from J, with 6 bases in between. CDR1 is SGHTA, CDR2 FQGNSA, per germline. The CDR3 DNA sequence: TGTGCCAGCAGCTTCCTGGGCACTGAAGCTTTCTTT. Residues: CASSFLGTEAFF.